These T cell receptor beta chains were read from a single sample in a study of OX40 agonist ivuxolimab in advanced cancers. Sequencing used immunoSEQ multiplex PCR; TCRdb keeps in-frame clones, though not all of them. The sample includes around 76,000 clones, roughly 89% of them seen just once. Sequenced material: CD4+ or CD8+ T cells sorted from blood, taken in a trial of the OX40 agonist ivuxolimab. Receptors originate from an adult with an advanced solid tumor such as melanoma, head and neck, liver or kidney cancer. The CDR3 runs from the conserved cysteine through the conserved F or W. The order of the fields is CDR3 length, V gene, CDR3 protein.

cdr3_length: 13; v_call: TRBV4-1; cdr3_aa: CASSHDTSYEQYF
cdr3_length: 16; v_call: TRBV4-2; cdr3_aa: CASSQEEGQGAPEAFF
cdr3_length: 14; v_call: TRBV6-6; cdr3_aa: CASSYSQGLYGYTF
cdr3_length: 15; v_call: TRBV6-5; cdr3_aa: CASSPYEGANTEAFF
cdr3_length: 14; v_call: TRBV30; cdr3_aa: CAWSVGYSTDTQYF
cdr3_length: 16; v_call: TRBV6-1; cdr3_aa: CASSAPGQQWGNTIYF
cdr3_length: 13; v_call: TRBV7-2; cdr3_aa: CASSLSGYSPLHF
cdr3_length: 16; v_call: TRBV5-1; cdr3_aa: CASSLTISGTGRGYTF
cdr3_length: 14; v_call: TRBV10-3; cdr3_aa: CASMGQGAGNTIYF
cdr3_length: 13; v_call: TRBV6-1; cdr3_aa: CASSETGPYEQYF
cdr3_length: 12; v_call: TRBV5-4; cdr3_aa: CASSSFTDTQYF
cdr3_length: 15; v_call: TRBV7-2; cdr3_aa: CASSFPPGTAPLRTF
cdr3_length: 13; v_call: TRBV6-6; cdr3_aa: CASSLTVTYEQYF
cdr3_length: 15; v_call: TRBV5-1; cdr3_aa: CASSSTGGALETQYF
cdr3_length: 15; v_call: TRBV7-6; cdr3_aa: CASSPRTSLSGEQYF
cdr3_length: 12; v_call: TRBV21-1; cdr3_aa: CASSKEWVEQFF
cdr3_length: 14; v_call: TRBV25-1; cdr3_aa: CASSESTRGDTQYF
cdr3_length: 12; v_call: TRBV7-8; cdr3_aa: CASRRSGGELFF
cdr3_length: 11; v_call: TRBV5-4; cdr3_aa: CASPRRLEAFF